Shown below are 27 T cell receptor beta chains from a single sample sequenced in a study of neoadjuvant anti-PD-1 for oral cavity cancer. Time point in this sample: after neoadjuvant nivolumab, at surgical resection. Libraries were prepared by immunoSEQ multiplex PCR; TCRdb keeps only in-frame clonotypes and omits some of them. The data contain 20,000 to 30,000 clones, 27% of them singletons. Sequencing used tumor tissue, obtained after nivolumab (anti-PD-1) treatment. The receptors stem from a person aged 40 to 85 with oral cavity squamous cell carcinoma.

In nucleotides, the CDR3 is TGTGCCAGCAGTACCATTGGACAGGCCGGGAGCTACACCTTC. Translation gives CASSTIGQAGSYTF. The genes are TRBV7-8 and TRBJ1-2; 7 bases map to TRBD1. This CDR3 has 14 amino acids. V shed 6 bases, J shed 9 bases, and the junction held 13 bases outside the gene matches. The V gene's germline CDR1 is SGHVS and CDR2 FQNEAQ.

The sample holds a few counts of this clone. The chain employs TRBV28 and TRBJ2-7, with TRBD1 identical over 7 bases. This CDR3 region has 13 residues. The germline CDR1 and CDR2 sequences are MDHEN and SYDVKM. CDR3 coding DNA: TGTGCAGCGAGATCTCAGGGGGAATACGAGCAGTACTTC. This encodes CAARSQGEYEQYF.

This clone was counted a few times. This chain links TRBV14 with TRBJ2-5; D is undetermined. Germline assignment: CDR1 SGHDN and CDR2 FVKESK. This CDR3 has 13 amino acids. V lost 1 base and J 5 bases, leaving 8 bases between the germline ends. The CDR3 sequence is CASSQAPQETQYF. In nucleotides, the CDR3 is TGTGCCAGCAGCCAAGCCCCCCAGGAGACCCAGTACTTC.

This clone was counted at least ten times. The rearrangement joins TRBV7-9 to TRBJ2-1; tentative D call: TRBD2 (5 bases). This CDR3 has 12 residues. Trimming pared 4 bases from V and 9 bases from J, leaving 10 bases between. Germline CDR1 SEHNR, CDR2 FQNEAQ (reference sequence). The CDR3 nucleotides read TGTGCCAGCAGCTGGCCAGGAGGTGAGCAGTTCTTC. The encoded protein is CASSWPGGEQFF.

This clone has only a few counts. The rearrangement links TRBV4-1 to TRBJ2-1; 7 positions agree with TRBD2. Germline CDR1 MGHRA, CDR2 YSYEKL. V lost 6 bases and J lost 0; bases outside the gene matches: 8. There are 16 residues in the CDR3. CDR3 residues: CASSLRGGSSYNEQFF. Here the CDR3 DNA reads TGCGCCAGCAGTCTCCGAGGCGGGAGCTCCTACAATGAGCAGTTCTTC.

The chain uses TRBV10-1 and TRBJ1-1; tentatively, D is TRBD1 (5 bases). Germline V lookup: CDR1 WNHNN, CDR2 SYGVQD (reference sequence). Trimming cost V 4 bases and J 3 bases, with 12 bases left between them. CDR3 length: 14 amino acids. This CDR3 reads CASSAGTEDTEAFF. The DNA of the CDR3 is TGCGCCAGCAGTGCCGGGACTGAGGACACTGAAGCTTTCTTT.

This sequence joins TRBV5-4 and TRBJ1-2; no clear D. The germline V and J ends were trimmed by 0 bases and 2 bases, with 11 bases remaining between them. The CDR3 totals 15 residues. Per germline, CDR1 SGHNT and CDR2 YYREEE (reference sequence). The CDR3 loop reads CASSLELSPNYGYTF. CDR3 bases: TGTGCCAGCAGCTTGGAGCTCTCCCCAAACTATGGCTACACCTTC.

This rearrangement joins TRBV11-2 to TRBJ1-5; D is possibly TRBD1 (5 bases). CDR1 and CDR2 from the germline V gene are SGHAT and FQNNGV. V was clipped by 5 bases and J by 5 bases, with 13 bases between them. The CDR3 is made up of 14 amino acids. The CDR3 DNA sequence: TGTGCCAGCAGCCCAGGGACGGTAGATCAGCCCCAGCATTTT. It encodes CASSPGTVDQPQHF. The complete variable domain, with remaining parts taken from reference TRBV11-2 and TRBJ1-5, reads EAGVAQSPRYKIIEKRQSVAFWCNPISGHATLYWYQQILGQGPKLLIQFQNNGVVDDSQLPKDRFSAERLKGVDSTLKIQPAKLEDSAVYLCASSPGTVDQPQHFGDGTRLSIL.

V gene TRBV11-2 combines with J gene TRBJ2-5, with 11 nucleotides matching TRBD2. The length of the CDR3 is 17 residues. Germline assignment: CDR1 SGHAT and CDR2 FQNNGV. Trimming took 5 bases from V and 1 from J; bases not matched to a gene: 9. The CDR3 loop is CASSPQGGLAAQETQYF. The CDR3 DNA sequence: TGTGCCAGCAGCCCGCAAGGGGGACTAGCGGCCCAAGAGACCCAGTACTTC.

This clone was seen a handful of times. CDR3 protein: CASSNPSGQGPSDCYTF. CDR3 coding DNA: TGTGCCAGCAGCAACCCGTCGGGACAGGGACCTTCCGATTGCTACACCTTC. V and J are TRBV21-1 and TRBJ1-2; the table's D gene call, TRBD1, was not cross checked with the DNA. TRBV21-1 is termed a pseudogene. The CDR3 totals 17 residues.

The sample holds a few counts of this clone. The chain recombines TRBV19 with TRBJ2-1; TRBD2 aligns across 7 bases. The trim removed 3 bases at V and 0 bases at J, leaving 5 bases unmatched. There are 16 residues in the CDR3. Germline loops: CDR1 LNHDA, CDR2 SQIVND (reference sequence). CDR3 sequence: CASSMYGRYSYNEQFF. CDR3 nucleotides: TGTGCCAGTAGTATGTACGGGAGGTACTCCTACAATGAGCAGTTCTTC.

This clone came up a few times. The V call is TRBV2, the J call TRBJ2-2, with D perhaps TRBD2 (6 bases). The V gene lost 6 bases and the J gene lost 4 bases, with 15 bases spanning the gap. CDR3 length equals 15 residues. Germline assignment: CDR1 SNHLY and CDR2 FYNNEI. CDR3 coding DNA: TGTGCCAGCAGCCGAGCGGGTGAGGGCACCGGGGAGCTGTTTTTT. This translates into CASSRAGEGTGELFF.

J is TRBJ2-5 and V is TRBV7-9; 7 bases are shared with TRBD1. Germline-derived CDR1 and CDR2 are SEHNR and FQNEAQ (reference sequence). The ends lost 3 bases at V and 5 bases at J; junction bases unmatched: 6. This CDR3 spans 14 amino acids. The DNA of the CDR3 is TGTGCCAGCAGCTTGAGGGGGCGCGGGGAGACCCAGTACTTC. Translating it yields CASSLRGRGETQYF.

This clone was counted between two and nine times. The gene calls are TRBV7-9 and TRBJ2-1; D might be TRBD2 (5 bases). CDR1 and CDR2 from the germline V gene are SEHNR and FQNEAQ (reference sequence). The CDR3 loop spans 16 amino acids. Trimming cost V 5 bases and J 2 bases, with 16 bases left between them. The CDR3 DNA reads TGTGCCAGCAGCGCCCCCGGCGGGCAGACCTACAATGAGCAGTTCTTC. Protein sequence: CASSAPGGQTYNEQFF. Combining the CDR3 with reference TRBV7-9 and TRBJ2-1 gives the whole variable domain DTGVSQNPRHKITKRGQNVTFRCDPISEHNRLYWYRQTLGQGPEFLTYFQNEAQLEKSRLLSDRFSAERPKGSFSTLEIQRTEQGDSAMYLCASSAPGGQTYNEQFFGPGTRLTVL.

This clone occurred a few times. CDR3 in amino acids: CASSSYRDIGYTF. As DNA, the CDR3 is TGTGCCAGCAGCTCCTACCGGGACATTGGCTACACCTTC. The chain has TRBV9 and TRBJ1-2, with D possibly matching TRBD1 (6 bases). The CDR3 has 13 amino acids. V was cut by 4 bases and J by 7 bases, with 14 bases left in between. CDR1 SGDLS and CDR2 YYNGEE come from the germline V gene.

V gene TRBV4-2 combines with J gene TRBJ2-2, with D perhaps matching TRBD1 (5 bases). Trimming stripped 4 bases from V and 3 bases from J, with 12 bases between. Germline lookup yields CDR1 LGHNA and CDR2 YNFKEQ. The CDR3 covers 15 residues. The CDR3 protein is CASSREGAHTGELFF. CDR3 coding DNA: TGTGCCAGCAGCCGGGAAGGGGCGCACACCGGGGAGCTGTTTTTT.

This sequence joins TRBV25-1 and TRBJ2-2; D not certain. Looked up from germline, CDR1 is MGHDK and CDR2 is SYGVNS. Trimming took 2 bases from V and 3 from J, leaving 4 bases between them. There are 13 residues in the CDR3. The CDR3 DNA is TGTGCCAGCAGTGAAATTGACACCGGGGAGCTGTTTTTT. Protein product: CASSEIDTGELFF.

This chain joins TRBV27 and TRBJ1-2; D gene unclear. Germline-derived CDR1 and CDR2 are MNHEY and SMNVEV (reference sequence). V lost 0 bases and J 4 bases, leaving 12 bases between the germline ends. The CDR3 contains 15 residues. The DNA of the CDR3 is TGTGCCAGCAGTTTATCACCCGGTTTGGGCTATGGCTACACCTTC. Its translation: CASSLSPGLGYGYTF.

The CDR3 DNA follows: TGTGCCAGCAGTCGACAGGGAAATGGATCACCCCTCCACTTT. Its translation: CASSRQGNGSPLHF. The gene calls are TRBV7-8 and TRBJ1-6, with TRBD1 matching over 7 bases. The trim removed 6 bases at V and 10 bases at J, leaving 9 bases unmatched. CDR1 SGHVS and CDR2 FQNEAQ come from the germline V gene. The CDR3 totals 14 residues.

This chain uses TRBV29-1 with TRBJ1-4; D is perhaps TRBD1 (6 bases). Trimming removed 6 bases from V and 8 bases from J, with 16 bases in between. This CDR3 region has 13 residues. Germline CDR1 is SQVTM and CDR2 is ANQGSEA. The CDR3 is CSVSPRQGEKLFF. The CDR3 DNA is TGCAGCGTCTCCCCCCGGCAGGGGGAAAAACTGTTTTTT. The full variable domain, in which reference TRBV29-1 and TRBJ1-4 provide the parts outside the CDR3, is SAVISQKPSRDICQRGTSLTIQCQVDSQVTMMFWYRQQPGQSLTLIATANQGSEATYESGFVIDKFPISRPNLTFSTLTVSNMSPEDSSIYLCSVSPRQGEKLFFGSGTQLSVL.

V and J are TRBV25-1 and TRBJ2-7; D might be TRBD1 or TRBD2, each matching 5 bases. This CDR3 is built from 14 residues. The germline V gene has CDR1 MGHDK and CDR2 SYGVNS. The V end was cut by 1 base, the J end by 0 bases, with 7 bases between. The DNA for the CDR3 is TGTGCCAGCAGTGAATGGGACCACTCCTACGAGCAGTACTTC. Its protein product is CASSEWDHSYEQYF.

J is TRBJ1-5 and V is TRBV4-1; D perhaps matches TRBD1 (5 bases). Germline assignment: CDR1 MGHRA and CDR2 YSYEKL. V was trimmed by 1 base and J by 3 bases, leaving 22 bases between them. The CDR3 covers 19 residues. The CDR3 region has the DNA TGCGCCAGCAGCCAAGGAGGATTCGGGGGTAGTGGGTACAATCAGCCCCAGCATTTT. Amino acids: CASSQGGFGGSGYNQPQHF.

This chain links TRBV5-1 with TRBJ1-1, with TRBD1 as a possible D gene (5 bases). The CDR3 length is 15 residues. Looked up from germline, CDR1 is SGHRS and CDR2 is YFSETQ. Trimming removed 0 bases from V and 4 bases from J, with 13 bases in between. The chain's CDR3 is CASSLGSGSGTEAFF. The CDR3 DNA sequence: TGCGCCAGCAGCTTGGGGTCAGGGTCGGGCACTGAAGCTTTCTTT.

This clone appeared a few times. Compared with germline, one end of the junction differs, possibly owing to a read error. CDR3 nucleotides: TGTGCTAGCAGCTTAGGGTTAGCAGATACGCAGTATTTT. Its translation is CASSLGLADTQYF. The chain is built from TRBV7-7 and TRBJ2-3, with D unresolved. This CDR3 is 13 amino acids long. The germline CDR1 and CDR2 sequences are SSHAT and FNYEAQ (reference sequence).

This clone showed up many times. The rearrangement joins TRBV15 to TRBJ1-1; unclear D gene. Germline assignment: CDR1 LNHNV and CDR2 YYDKDF (reference sequence). The CDR3 loop spans 13 amino acids. The ends were cut back, 1 base at V and 5 bases at J, with 8 bases in the middle. The CDR3 bases are TGTGCCACCAGCAGAGTCCCACCGACTGAAGCTTTCTTT. Protein product: CATSRVPPTEAFF.

Only a few counts were recorded for this clone. V usage is TRBV4-2 and J usage is TRBJ2-7; D is tentatively TRBD1 or TRBD2 (6 bases each). Germline V gene data show CDR1 as LGHNA and CDR2 as YNFKEQ. Trimming took 0 bases from V and 2 from J, leaving 14 bases between them. The CDR3 is 16 residues long. In nucleotides, the CDR3 is TGTGCCAGCAGCCAAGATTGGGGGGACACCACCTACGAGCAGTACTTC. Its protein product is CASSQDWGDTTYEQYF.

This clone showed up just a few times. The chain carries TRBV30 and TRBJ2-7, with 7 positions matching TRBD2. Germline V CDR1 and CDR2: GTSNPN, SVGIG (reference sequence). Trimming cost V 4 bases and J 3 bases; bases outside gene matches: 9. There are 14 residues in the CDR3. The CDR3 here is CAWTRGRELYEQYF. The CDR3, as DNA: TGTGCCTGGACCCGTGGGCGGGAGCTCTACGAGCAGTACTTC.